This T cell receptor beta chain was sequenced during a study of blood T cell repertoires in COVID-19. About the study: Spain, Italy and the United States supplied samples that represented acute and convalescent COVID-19. T cells, B-cell-depleted T cells, or PBMCs provided the cDNA or gDNA that served as material.

In the authors' methods: Estimated nucleated cell counts came from reference gene primer amplification. Profiling relied on immunoSEQ multiplex PCR, and the TCRdb table lists in-frame clones only, not all of them. For V, J and clone size, that table is used; D and trimming come from the DNA. The table lists about 70,000 clones, 65% to 90% of them singletons, with approximately 6.9% in the top ten. In Seattle, patients joined the study during active infection and were tracked longitudinally. The TCR comes from a man in his thirties or forties with COVID-19, enrolled during active disease. Sequences were obtained from peripheral blood.

CDR3 sequence reads: CASSESGRGYTF. In nucleotides, the CDR3 is TGTGCCAGCAGTGAATCCGGCAGGGGTTACACCTTC. V and J are TRBV2 and TRBJ1-2, with a weak D call TRBD1 (6 bases). The V gene's germline CDR1 is SNHLY and CDR2 FYNNEI. Trimming stripped 2 bases from V and 11 bases from J, with 12 bases between. There are 12 residues in the CDR3.